Here is one T cell receptor beta chain with its context. The antigen remains unidentified. The V gene lost 0 bases and the J gene lost 1 base, with 10 bases spanning the gap. The CDR3 sequence is 17 residues long. The germline V gene has CDR1 LNHDA and CDR2 SQIVND (reference sequence). immunoSEQ v3.0 was run at survey level. The assay was immunoSEQ multiplex PCR, and TCRdb's table has in-frame clones only and misses some. The profile shows around 16,000 clones, around 94% of them singletons. The sample comes from a study of long-term antiretroviral therapy in people with HIV. Every HIV-positive participant received treatment in the United States. Study observations and caveats: Clonal expansions arising prior to ART prevailed in the repertoire at every time point. In HIV, the repertoires covered a tighter span of CDR3 lengths than in controls.

The sequence was obtained from a woman between 50 and 59 years old with HIV. The sequencing used unsorted PBMCs, collected just under 6.5 years after starting antiretroviral therapy. The rearrangement joins TRBV19 to TRBJ2-6; D gene ambiguous. CDR3 protein: CASSIDKGPSGANVLTF. Written as DNA, the CDR3 is TGTGCCAGTAGTATAGATAAGGGTCCGTCTGGGGCCAACGTCCTGACTTTC.